This entry lists 10 T cell receptor beta chains sequenced from one sample in a study of blood T cell repertoires in COVID-19. The repertoire was sequenced with immunoSEQ multiplex PCR; TCRdb's copy has only in-frame clones and lacks some. This table holds 350,000 to 450,000 clones, roughly 85% found once. Material for sequencing was peripheral blood. The receptor set was obtained from a woman aged 18-29 years with acute or convalescent COVID-19.

The chain carries TRBV5-1 and TRBJ2-5, with a weak D call TRBD2 (6 bases). V lost 3 bases to trimming and J lost 4 bases, with 10 bases between them. The CDR3 spans 13 residues. Germline values: CDR1 SGHRS, CDR2 YFSETQ. The DNA for the CDR3 is TGCGCCAGCAGCTACGGGAGTGGAGAGACCCAGTACTTC. This encodes CASSYGSGETQYF.

The rearrangement uses TRBV5-1 and TRBJ2-2; 10 nucleotides align to TRBD2. The CDR3 is made up of 17 amino acids. V was pared by 0 bases and J by 1 base, with 3 bases of the junction left unmatched. CDR1 and CDR2 (germline): SGHRS, YFSETQ. CDR3 residues: CASSLEAGGLNTGELFF. DNA of the CDR3: TGCGCCAGCAGCTTGGAAGCGGGGGGGCTGAACACCGGGGAGCTGTTTTTT.

This clone was seen a single time. V gene TRBV28 combines with J gene TRBJ1-5; no definite D call. V lost 7 bases to trimming and J lost 5 bases, with 15 bases between them. The germline CDR1 and CDR2 sequences are MDHEN and SYDVKM. The CDR3 has 14 residues. The CDR3 DNA follows: TGTGCCAGCACCGCGGCGGCTTTTTATCAGCCCCAGCATTTT. It codes for CASTAAAFYQPQHF.

The chain has TRBV27 and TRBJ1-5; D is unresolved. Trimming cost V 3 bases and J 0 bases, with 6 bases left between them. CDR1 MNHEY and CDR2 SMNVEV come from the germline V gene (reference sequence). The CDR3 runs to 14 residues. The CDR3 region is CASSFSYSNQPQHF. The CDR3 DNA is TGTGCCAGCAGTTTTTCCTATAGCAATCAGCCCCAGCATTTT.

The chain links TRBV28 to TRBJ1-1, with 7 bases aligning to TRBD1. The CDR3 is made up of 13 amino acids. J gave up 2 bases and V 9 bases, and 6 bases lay outside the gene matches. Germline V lookup: CDR1 MDHEN, CDR2 SYDVKM. In nucleotides, the CDR3 is TGTGCCAGTTATCGGGACAGCAACACTGAAGCTTTCTTT. As protein: CASYRDSNTEAFF.

This sequence joins TRBV6-5 and TRBJ1-3, with 7 bases that match TRBD1. CDR1 MNHEY and CDR2 SVGAGI come from the germline V gene. V shed 5 bases and J 7 bases; nucleotides not matched to a gene: 8. This CDR3 has 14 residues. This CDR3 reads CASSHRQGDNTIYF. For the CDR3, the DNA is TGTGCCAGCAGTCACAGACAGGGAGATAACACCATATATTTT.

This clone was picked up many times. The chain employs TRBV19 and TRBJ2-7; TRBD1 agrees at 8 bases. V gave up 1 base and J gave up 3 bases; unmatched junction bases: 8. CDR1 is LNHDA, CDR2 SQIVND, per germline (reference sequence). CDR3 length equals 16 residues. The chain's CDR3 is CASSIAHGQGFYEQYF. In DNA, the CDR3 is TGTGCCAGTAGTATAGCCCACGGACAGGGATTCTACGAGCAGTACTTC.

The rearrangement uses TRBV29-1 and TRBJ1-1; maybe TRBD1 (5 bases). Germline V gene sequence: CDR1 SQVTM, CDR2 ANQGSEA. This CDR3 has 13 residues. V shed 6 bases and J shed 0 bases, with 11 bases lying between them. The CDR3 sequence: CSVRSTVNTEAFF. DNA for the CDR3: TGCAGCGTCCGGTCGACAGTGAACACTGAAGCTTTCTTT.

The rearrangement uses TRBV4-1 and TRBJ1-6; D gene ambiguous. The CDR3 covers 14 residues. V dropped 2 bases and J dropped 7 bases, with 9 bases sitting between them. Germline-derived CDR1 and CDR2 are MGHRA and YSYEKL. The CDR3 reads CASSQIRGNSPLHF. As DNA, the CDR3 is TGCGCCAGCAGCCAAATCAGAGGGAATTCACCCCTCCACTTT.

This chain joins TRBV27 and TRBJ2-3; D unresolved. Germline CDR1 reads MNHEY; CDR2 reads SMNVEV (reference sequence). This CDR3 spans 14 amino acids. Trimming left V 2 bases short and J 2 bases short, with 8 bases between. Here the CDR3 reads CASSLGVDTDTQYF. The CDR3 coding sequence is TGTGCCAGCAGTTTAGGTGTAGACACAGATACGCAGTATTTT.